Following are 12 T cell receptor beta chains from one sample sequenced in a study of cytomegalovirus exposure and HLA in healthy donors. The PCR was carried out with 60 Vbeta primers and 13 Jbeta primers. Only in-frame clones appear in the TCRdb table, and some are missing; sequencing was by immunoSEQ multiplex PCR. Here the sample table reports around 50,000 clones. The specimen was PBMCs. Receptor source: a male donor in good health and CMV-seropositive.

V is TRBV4-3 and J is TRBJ2-1, with 9 bases identical to TRBD2. This CDR3 has 16 residues. The germline V gene has CDR1 LGHNA and CDR2 YSLEER. The ends lost 4 bases at V and 7 bases at J; junction bases unmatched: 11. CDR3 DNA: TGCGCCAGCAGCCTCGGGGGTCGCGGGGGGGCGAATGAGCAGTTCTTC. Its translation is CASSLGGRGGANEQFF.

The chain carries TRBV5-1 and TRBJ2-3; perhaps TRBD2 as D (5 bases). Trimming removed 2 bases from V and 6 bases from J, with 13 bases in between. Germline loops: CDR1 SGHRS, CDR2 YFSETQ. The CDR3 is 14 amino acids. CDR3 sequence reads: CASSLGGREDTQYF. Here the CDR3 DNA reads TGCGCCAGCAGCTTAGGAGGTAGGGAGGATACGCAGTATTTT.

This chain connects TRBV30 to TRBJ1-1, with a weak D call TRBD1 (6 bases). V was shortened by 8 bases and J by 4 bases, with 17 bases between the two germline ends. This CDR3 has 13 amino acids. The germline V gene has CDR1 GTSNPN and CDR2 SVGIG (reference sequence). The CDR3 reads CAGPTGLGTEAFF. CDR3 coding DNA: TGTGCCGGACCCACAGGGCTGGGCACTGAAGCTTTCTTT. The complete variable domain, with remaining parts taken from reference TRBV30 and TRBJ1-1, reads SQTIHQWPATLVQPVGSPLSLECTVEGTSNPNLYWYRQAAGRGLQLLFYSVGIGQISSEVPQNLSASRPQDRQFILSSKKLLLSDSGFYLCAGPTGLGTEAFFGQGTRLTVV.

This chain links TRBV11-2 with TRBJ1-1; D perhaps matches TRBD1 (5 bases). V shed 2 bases and J shed 1 base, with 11 bases lying between them. CDR3 size: 15 residues. Looked up from germline, CDR1 is SGHAT and CDR2 is FQNNGV. The CDR3 loop is CASSLSAGWNTEAFF. CDR3 in DNA: TGTGCCAGCAGCTTATCCGCAGGGTGGAACACTGAAGCTTTCTTT.

The rearrangement joins TRBV4-3 to TRBJ1-1; 8 positions agree with TRBD1. V trimming: 3 bases; J trimming: 4 bases; junction bases outside the gene matches: 16. Germline assignment: CDR1 LGHNA and CDR2 YSLEER. This CDR3 is 18 amino acids long. CDR3 sequence: CASSQVRLTGEKGTEAFF. In DNA, the CDR3 is TGCGCCAGCAGCCAGGTCCGGTTGACAGGGGAGAAGGGCACTGAAGCTTTCTTT.

V usage is TRBV29-1 and J usage is TRBJ1-4; D perhaps matches TRBD1 (6 bases). Per germline, CDR1 SQVTM and CDR2 ANQGSEA. CDR3 length: 14 amino acids. V was shortened by 5 bases and J by 2 bases, with 12 bases between the two germline ends. CDR3 loop: CSVSRGGTNEKLFF. The DNA for the CDR3 is TGCAGCGTTTCCAGGGGTGGGACTAATGAAAAACTGTTTTTT.

J is TRBJ2-1 and V is TRBV27; D is perhaps TRBD2 (6 bases). Germline V gives CDR1 MNHEY, CDR2 SMNVEV (reference sequence). The CDR3 has 15 residues. V lost 1 base and J lost 7, with 14 bases in between. The CDR3 region has the DNA TGTGCCAGCAGTTTATTGGAGGGGTTCACGAATGAGCAGTTCTTC. This gives the protein CASSLLEGFTNEQFF.

This chain links TRBV6-5 with TRBJ1-2; maybe TRBD1 (6 bases). Deletions cut 6 bases from V and 7 bases from J, with 9 bases between. The CDR3 is 11 amino acids. The germline CDR1 and CDR2 sequences are MNHEY and SVGAGI. The CDR3 here is CASRGGGGYTF. The CDR3, as DNA: TGTGCCAGCAGGGGAGGGGGTGGCTACACCTTC.

The chain employs TRBV5-4 and TRBJ2-1; TRBD2 is a possible D gene (5 bases). The CDR3 is 14 residues long. The germline CDR1 and CDR2 sequences are SGHNT and YYREEE (reference sequence). The germline V and J ends were trimmed by 2 bases and 4 bases, with 10 bases remaining between them. For the CDR3, the DNA is TGTGCCAGCAGCTTCGGAGGCGTATACAATGAGCAGTTCTTC. This gives the protein CASSFGGVYNEQFF.

The rearrangement uses TRBV30 and TRBJ2-3, with D perhaps TRBD1 (5 bases). The CDR3 extends over 13 amino acids. Germline lookup yields CDR1 GTSNPN and CDR2 SVGIG (reference sequence). V was pared by 1 base and J by 2 bases, with 7 bases between. The CDR3 coding sequence is TGTGCCTGGAGTGGACAGCTCACAGATACGCAGTATTTT. Translating it yields CAWSGQLTDTQYF.

The gene calls are TRBV28 and TRBJ1-3; the D gene is possibly TRBD1 (5 bases). The V gene lost 5 bases and the J gene lost 7 bases, with 18 bases spanning the gap. The CDR3 is 15 residues long. Looked up from germline, CDR1 is MDHEN and CDR2 is SYDVKM. DNA of the CDR3: TGTGCCAGCAGTCTCCCGGCCCAGGGAGGCAACACCATATATTTT. It translates to CASSLPAQGGNTIYF.

The chain uses TRBV27 and TRBJ2-7; perhaps TRBD1 as D (5 bases). CDR3 size: 14 residues. Germline V gene lookup returns CDR1 MNHEY and CDR2 SMNVEV (reference sequence). Deletions cut 4 bases from V and 4 bases from J, with 14 bases between. CDR3 nucleotides: TGTGCCAGCAGTTCGTGGGGCCCTCCTTACGAGCAGTACTTC. Translation: CASSSWGPPYEQYF.